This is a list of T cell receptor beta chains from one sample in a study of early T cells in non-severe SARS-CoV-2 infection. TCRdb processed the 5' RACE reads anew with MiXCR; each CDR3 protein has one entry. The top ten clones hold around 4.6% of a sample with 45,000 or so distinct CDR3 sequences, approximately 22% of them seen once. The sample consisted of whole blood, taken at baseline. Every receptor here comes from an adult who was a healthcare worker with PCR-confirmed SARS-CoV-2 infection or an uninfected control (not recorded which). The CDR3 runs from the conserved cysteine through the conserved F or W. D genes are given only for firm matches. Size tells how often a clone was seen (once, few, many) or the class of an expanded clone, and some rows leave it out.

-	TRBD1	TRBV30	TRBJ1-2	CAWSVPGGGYTF	TGTGCCTGGAGTGTACCAGGGGGCGGCTACACCTTC
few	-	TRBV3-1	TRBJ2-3	CASSQEGVGGGDTQYF	TGTGCCAGCAGCCAAGAAGGGGTAGGAGGCGGCGATACGCAGTATTTT
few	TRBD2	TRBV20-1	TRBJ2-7	CSARDGTNQYF	TGCAGTGCTAGAGATGGGACTAATCAGTACTTC
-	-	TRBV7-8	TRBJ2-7	CASSYRSGEQYF	TGTGCCAGCAGCTACCGTTCCGGCGAGCAGTACTTC
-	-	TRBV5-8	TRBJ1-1	CASSLGRNTEAFF	TGTGCCAGCAGCTTGGGCCGGAACACTGAAGCTTTCTTT
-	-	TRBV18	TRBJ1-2	CASSLSQEYYGYTF	TGTGCCAGCTCATTATCGCAGGAGTACTATGGCTACACCTTC
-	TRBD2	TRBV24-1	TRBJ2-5	CATSASGGSQETQYF	TGTGCCACCAGTGCGAGCGGGGGGTCCCAAGAGACCCAGTACTTC
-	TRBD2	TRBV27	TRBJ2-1	CASSLAGGYNEQFF	TGTGCCAGCAGTTTAGCGGGGGGGTACAATGAGCAGTTCTTC
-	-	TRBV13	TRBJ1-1	CASSPTGGGTEAFF	TGTGCCAGCAGCCCCACGGGGGGAGGGACCGAAGCTTTCTTT
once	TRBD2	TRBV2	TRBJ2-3	CALQRTSSDTQYF	TGTGCCCTGCAGAGGACTAGTTCAGATACGCAGTATTTT
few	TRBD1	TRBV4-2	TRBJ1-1	CASSQGTGTQGGGTEAFF	TGTGCCAGCAGCCAAGGGACTGGAACACAGGGGGGAGGTACTGAAGCTTTCTTT
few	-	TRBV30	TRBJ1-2	CAGRENYGYTF	TGTGCCGGGAGGGAGAACTATGGCTACACCTTC
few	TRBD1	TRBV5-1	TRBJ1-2	CASSGNRGRYGYTF	TGCGCCAGCAGCGGAAACAGGGGGCGATATGGCTACACCTTC
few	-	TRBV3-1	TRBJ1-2	CASSENRNYGYTF	TGTGCCAGCAGCGAGAACAGGAACTATGGCTACACCTTC
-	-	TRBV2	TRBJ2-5	CASSPDLPEETQYF	TGTGCCAGCAGCCCCGACTTGCCGGAAGAGACCCAGTACTTC
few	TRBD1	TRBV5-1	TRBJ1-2	CASSLDGTGYGYTF	TGCGCCAGCAGCTTGGACGGGACAGGGTATGGCTACACCTTC
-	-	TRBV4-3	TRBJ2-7	CASSQDLWGSYEQYF	TGCGCCAGCAGCCAAGATTTGTGGGGTTCCTACGAGCAGTACTTC
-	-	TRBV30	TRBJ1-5	CAWRGRGFQPQHF	TGTGCCTGGAGAGGGAGGGGATTTCAGCCCCAGCATTTT
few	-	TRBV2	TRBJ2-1	CASSVSGVNEQFF	TGTGCCAGCAGTGTATCAGGGGTCAATGAGCAGTTCTTC
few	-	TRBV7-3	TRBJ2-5	CASSSGRVETQYF	TGTGCCAGCAGCTCGGGAAGGGTAGAGACCCAGTACTTC
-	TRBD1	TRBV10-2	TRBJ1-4	CASSERGQLSANEKLFF	TGCGCCAGCAGTGAGAGGGGACAGCTGTCGGCTAATGAAAAACTGTTTTTT
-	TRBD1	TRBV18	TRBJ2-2	CASSPGQVNTGELFF	TGTGCCAGCTCACCTGGACAGGTTAACACCGGGGAGCTGTTTTTT
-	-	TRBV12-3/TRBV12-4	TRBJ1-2	CASSSGSLGYTF	TGTGCCAGCAGTTCCGGGTCCCTAGGCTACACCTTC
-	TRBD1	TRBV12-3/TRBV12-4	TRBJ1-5	CARSLRQGNQPQHF	TGTGCCAGAAGTTTAAGACAGGGTAATCAGCCCCAGCATTTT
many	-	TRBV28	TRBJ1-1	CASSPLTTLDGNPLEAFF	TGTGCCAGCAGTCCCCTCACAACACTCGACGGAAACCCGCTTGAAGCTTTCTTT
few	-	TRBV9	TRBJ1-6	CASSEATNSPLHF	TGTGCCAGCAGCGAGGCGACTAATTCACCCCTCCACTTT
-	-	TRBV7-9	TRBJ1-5	CASSLKGDQPQHF	TGTGCCAGCAGCTTAAAGGGTGATCAGCCCCAGCATTTT
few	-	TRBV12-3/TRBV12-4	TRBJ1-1	CASSLASVVTTFF	TGTGCCAGCAGTTTAGCGTCGGTAGTAACTACTTTCTTT
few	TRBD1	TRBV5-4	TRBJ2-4	CASSRQGGLAKNIQYF	TGTGCCAGCAGCCGACAGGGGGGACTAGCCAAAAACATTCAGTACTTC
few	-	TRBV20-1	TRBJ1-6	CSARDQTSYNSPLHF	TGCAGTGCTAGAGATCAGACTTCCTATAATTCACCCCTCCACTTT
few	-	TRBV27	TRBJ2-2	CASRLANTGELFF	TGTGCCAGCAGGCTGGCGAACACCGGGGAGCTGTTTTTT
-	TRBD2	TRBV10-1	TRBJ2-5	CASSERVAGQETQYF	TGCGCCAGCAGTGAGCGGGTAGCGGGACAAGAGACCCAGTACTTC
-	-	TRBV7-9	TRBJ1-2	CASSQLLTGTENYGYTF	TGTGCCAGCAGCCAGCTTTTAACAGGGACGGAAAACTATGGCTACACCTTC
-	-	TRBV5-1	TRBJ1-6	CASSLELSSYNSPLHF	TGCGCCAGCAGCTTGGAATTGAGCTCCTATAATTCACCCCTCCACTTT
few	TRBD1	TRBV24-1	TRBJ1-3	CATSDLHWDRDPGNTIYF	TGTGCCACCAGTGATTTGCACTGGGACAGGGATCCTGGAAACACCATATATTTT
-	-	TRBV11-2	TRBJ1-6	CASSLAGSGGNSPLHF	TGTGCCAGCAGCTTAGCGGGTTCTGGAGGGAATTCACCCCTCCACTTT
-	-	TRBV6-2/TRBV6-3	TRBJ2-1	CASTPLGAPNEQFF	TGTGCCAGCACCCCCCTGGGGGCCCCAAATGAGCAGTTCTTC
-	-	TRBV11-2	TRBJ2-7	CASSLVAGQGYEQYF	TGTGCCAGCAGCTTAGTGGCAGGGCAAGGCTACGAGCAGTACTTC
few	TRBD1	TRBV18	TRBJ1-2	CASSPGQGQGGYTF	TGTGCCAGCTCACCGGGACAGGGCCAAGGGGGCTACACCTTC
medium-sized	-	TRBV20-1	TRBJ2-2	CSANRGTGELFF	TGCAGTGCTAATCGCGGGACCGGGGAGCTGTTTTTT
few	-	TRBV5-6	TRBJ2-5	CASSWDFQETQYF	TGTGCCAGCAGCTGGGATTTCCAAGAGACCCAGTACTTC
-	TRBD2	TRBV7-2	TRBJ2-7	CASSLLAGGYEQYF	TGTGCCAGCAGCTTACTAGCGGGGGGCTACGAGCAGTACTTC
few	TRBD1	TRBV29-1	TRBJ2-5	CSVRDRGVGTQYF	TGCAGCGTTCGTGACAGGGGGGTCGGGACCCAGTACTTC
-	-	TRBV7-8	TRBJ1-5	CASSFEADPYSNQPQHF	TGTGCCAGCAGCTTTGAGGCAGATCCCTATAGCAATCAGCCCCAGCATTTT